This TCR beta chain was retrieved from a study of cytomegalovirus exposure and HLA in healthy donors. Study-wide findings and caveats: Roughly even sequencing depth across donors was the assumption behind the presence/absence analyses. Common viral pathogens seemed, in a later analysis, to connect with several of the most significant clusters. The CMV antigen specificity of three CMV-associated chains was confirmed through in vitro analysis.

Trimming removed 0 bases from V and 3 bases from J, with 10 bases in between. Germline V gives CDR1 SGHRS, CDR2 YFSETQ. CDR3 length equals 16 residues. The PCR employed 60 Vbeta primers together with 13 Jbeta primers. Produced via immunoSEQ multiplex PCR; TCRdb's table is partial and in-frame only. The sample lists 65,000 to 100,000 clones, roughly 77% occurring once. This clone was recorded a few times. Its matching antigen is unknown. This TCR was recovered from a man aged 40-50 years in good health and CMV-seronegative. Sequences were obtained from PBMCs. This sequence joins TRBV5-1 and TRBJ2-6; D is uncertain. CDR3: CASSLVVSLGANVLTF. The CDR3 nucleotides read TGCGCCAGCAGCTTGGTAGTGAGTCTTGGGGCCAACGTCCTGACTTTC. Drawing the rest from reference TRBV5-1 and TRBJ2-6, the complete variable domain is KAGVTQTPRYLIKTRGQQVTLSCSPISGHRSVSWYQQTPGQGLQFLFEYFSETQRNKGNFPGRFSGRQFSNSRSEMNVSTLELGDSALYLCASSLVVSLGANVLTFGAGSRLTVL.